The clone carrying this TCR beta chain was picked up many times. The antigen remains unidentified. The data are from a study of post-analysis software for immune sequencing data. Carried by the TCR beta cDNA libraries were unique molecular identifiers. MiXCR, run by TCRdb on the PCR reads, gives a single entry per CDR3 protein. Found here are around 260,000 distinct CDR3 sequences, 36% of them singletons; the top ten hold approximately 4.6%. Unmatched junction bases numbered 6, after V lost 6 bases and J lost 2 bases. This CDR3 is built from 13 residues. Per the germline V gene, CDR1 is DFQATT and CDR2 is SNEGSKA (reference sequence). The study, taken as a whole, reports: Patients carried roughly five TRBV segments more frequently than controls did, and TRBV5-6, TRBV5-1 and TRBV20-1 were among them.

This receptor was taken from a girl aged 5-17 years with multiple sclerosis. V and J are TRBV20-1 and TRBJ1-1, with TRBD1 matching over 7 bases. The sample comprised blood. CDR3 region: CSAATGVNTEAFF. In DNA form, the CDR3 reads TGCAGTGCAGCCACAGGGGTTAACACTGAAGCTTTCTTT.